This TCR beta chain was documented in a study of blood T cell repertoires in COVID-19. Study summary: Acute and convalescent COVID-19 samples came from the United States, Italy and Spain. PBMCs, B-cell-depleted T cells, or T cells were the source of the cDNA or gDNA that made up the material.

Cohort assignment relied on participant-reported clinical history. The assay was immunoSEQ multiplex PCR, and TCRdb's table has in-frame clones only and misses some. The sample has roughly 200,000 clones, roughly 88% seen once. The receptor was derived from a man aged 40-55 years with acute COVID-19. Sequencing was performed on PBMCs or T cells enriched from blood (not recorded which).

CDR3 nucleotide sequence: TGTGCCAGCAGGGTTACCGCAGGCTCTAGCACAGATACGCAGTATTTT. It translates to CASRVTAGSSTDTQYF. The chain employs TRBV6-4 and TRBJ2-3; D uncertain. The length of the CDR3 is 16 residues. Trimming removed 6 bases from V and 0 bases from J, with 16 bases in between. The germline V gene encodes CDR1 MRHNA and CDR2 SNTAGT.